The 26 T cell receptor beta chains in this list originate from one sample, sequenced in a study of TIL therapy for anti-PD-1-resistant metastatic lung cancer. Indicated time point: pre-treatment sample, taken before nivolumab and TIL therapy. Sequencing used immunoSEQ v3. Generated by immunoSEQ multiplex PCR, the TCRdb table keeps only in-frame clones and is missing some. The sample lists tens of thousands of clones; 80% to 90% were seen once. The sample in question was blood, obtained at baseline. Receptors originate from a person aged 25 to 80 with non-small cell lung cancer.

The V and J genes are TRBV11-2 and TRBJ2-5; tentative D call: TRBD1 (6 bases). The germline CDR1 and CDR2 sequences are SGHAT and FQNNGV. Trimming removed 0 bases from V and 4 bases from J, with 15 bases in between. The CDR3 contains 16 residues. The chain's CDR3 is CASSLDSRGRGETQYF. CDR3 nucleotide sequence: TGTGCCAGCAGCTTAGATAGCAGGGGCCGGGGAGAGACCCAGTACTTC. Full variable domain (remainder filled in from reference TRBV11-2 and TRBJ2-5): EAGVAQSPRYKIIEKRQSVAFWCNPISGHATLYWYQQILGQGPKLLIQFQNNGVVDDSQLPKDRFSAERLKGVDSTLKIQPAKLEDSAVYLCASSLDSRGRGETQYFGPGTRLLVL.

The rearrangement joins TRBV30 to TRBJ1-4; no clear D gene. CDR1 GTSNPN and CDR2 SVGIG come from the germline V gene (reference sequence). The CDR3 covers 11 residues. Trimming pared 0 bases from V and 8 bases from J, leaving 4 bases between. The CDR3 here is CAWSVQEKLFF. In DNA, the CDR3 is TGTGCCTGGAGTGTACAGGAAAAACTGTTTTTT.

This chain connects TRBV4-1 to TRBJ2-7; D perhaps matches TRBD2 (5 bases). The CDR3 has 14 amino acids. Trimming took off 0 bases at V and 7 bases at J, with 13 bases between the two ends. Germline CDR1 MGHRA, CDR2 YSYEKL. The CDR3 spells CASSQDVLAGEQYF. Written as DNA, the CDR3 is TGCGCCAGCAGCCAAGATGTGCTAGCAGGAGAGCAGTACTTC.

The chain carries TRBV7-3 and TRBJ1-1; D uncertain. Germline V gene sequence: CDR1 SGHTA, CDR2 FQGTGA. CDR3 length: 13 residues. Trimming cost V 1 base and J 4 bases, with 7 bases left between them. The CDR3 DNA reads TGTGCCAGCAGCTTAAACGAGGGCACTGAAGCTTTCTTT. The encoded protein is CASSLNEGTEAFF. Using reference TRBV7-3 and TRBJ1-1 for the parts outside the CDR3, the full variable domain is GAGVSQTPSNKVTEKGKYVELRCDPISGHTALYWYRQSLGQGPEFLIYFQGTGAADDSGLPNDRFFAVRPEGSVSTLKIQRTERGDSAVYLCASSLNEGTEAFFGQGTRLTVV.

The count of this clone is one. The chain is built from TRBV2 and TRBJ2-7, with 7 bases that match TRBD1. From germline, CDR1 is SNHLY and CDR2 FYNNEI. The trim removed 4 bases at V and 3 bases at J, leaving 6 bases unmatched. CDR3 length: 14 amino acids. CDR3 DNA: TGTGCCAGCAGTGCAGAGACAGGGATCTACGAGCAGTACTTC. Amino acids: CASSAETGIYEQYF.

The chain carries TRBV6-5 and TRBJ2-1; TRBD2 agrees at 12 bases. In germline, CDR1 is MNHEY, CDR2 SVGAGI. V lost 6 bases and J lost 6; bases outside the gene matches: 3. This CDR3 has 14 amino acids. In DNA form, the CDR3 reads TGTGCCAGCAGAACGACTAGCGGGGGCAATGAGCAGTTCTTC. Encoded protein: CASRTTSGGNEQFF.

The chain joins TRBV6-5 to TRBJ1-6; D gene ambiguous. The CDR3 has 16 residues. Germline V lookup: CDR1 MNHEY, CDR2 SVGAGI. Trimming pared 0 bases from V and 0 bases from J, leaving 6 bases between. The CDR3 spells CASSYSASSYNSPLHF. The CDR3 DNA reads TGTGCCAGCAGTTACTCGGCGAGCTCCTATAATTCACCCCTCCACTTT.

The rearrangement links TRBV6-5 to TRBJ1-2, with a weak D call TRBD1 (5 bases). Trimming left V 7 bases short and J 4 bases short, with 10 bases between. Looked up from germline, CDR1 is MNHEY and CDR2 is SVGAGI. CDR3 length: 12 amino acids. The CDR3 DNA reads TGTGCCAGCAAGGGGAAAAGCTATGGCTACACCTTC. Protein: CASKGKSYGYTF.

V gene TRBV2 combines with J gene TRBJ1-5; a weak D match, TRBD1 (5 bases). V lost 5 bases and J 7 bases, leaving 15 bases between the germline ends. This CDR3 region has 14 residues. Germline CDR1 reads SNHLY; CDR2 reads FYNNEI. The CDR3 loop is CASSLPGGRQPQHF. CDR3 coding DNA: TGTGCCAGCAGTCTCCCCGGGGGAAGGCAGCCCCAGCATTTT.

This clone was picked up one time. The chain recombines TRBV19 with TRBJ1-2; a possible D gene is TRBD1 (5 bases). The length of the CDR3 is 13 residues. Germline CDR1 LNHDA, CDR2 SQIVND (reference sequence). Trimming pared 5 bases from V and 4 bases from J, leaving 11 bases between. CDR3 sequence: CASSSPTVYGYTF. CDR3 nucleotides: TGTGCCAGTAGTTCCCCGACAGTCTATGGCTACACCTTC.

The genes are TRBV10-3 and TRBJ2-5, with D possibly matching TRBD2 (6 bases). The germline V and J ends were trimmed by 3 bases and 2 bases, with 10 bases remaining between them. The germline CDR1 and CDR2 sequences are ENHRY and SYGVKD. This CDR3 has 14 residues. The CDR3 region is CAISEWGEQETQYF. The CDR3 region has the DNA TGTGCCATCAGTGAATGGGGGGAACAAGAGACCCAGTACTTC.

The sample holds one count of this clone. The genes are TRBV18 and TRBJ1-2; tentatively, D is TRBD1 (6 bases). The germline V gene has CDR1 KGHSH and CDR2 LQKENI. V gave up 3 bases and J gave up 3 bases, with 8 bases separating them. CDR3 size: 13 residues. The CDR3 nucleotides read TGTGCCAGCTCACCTGGGACACACTATGGCTACACCTTC. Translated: CASSPGTHYGYTF.

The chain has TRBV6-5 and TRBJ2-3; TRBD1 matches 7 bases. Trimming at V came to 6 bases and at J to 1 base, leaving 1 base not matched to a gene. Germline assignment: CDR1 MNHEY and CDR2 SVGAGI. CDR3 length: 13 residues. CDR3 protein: CASSDRGTDTQYF. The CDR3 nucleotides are TGTGCCAGCAGCGACAGGGGCACAGATACGCAGTATTTT.

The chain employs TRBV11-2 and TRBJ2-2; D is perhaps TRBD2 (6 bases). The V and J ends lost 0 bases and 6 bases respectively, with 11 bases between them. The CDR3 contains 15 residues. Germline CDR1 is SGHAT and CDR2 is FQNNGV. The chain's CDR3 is CASSLDGQRAGELFF. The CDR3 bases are TGTGCCAGCAGCTTAGATGGGCAGCGGGCCGGGGAGCTGTTTTTT.

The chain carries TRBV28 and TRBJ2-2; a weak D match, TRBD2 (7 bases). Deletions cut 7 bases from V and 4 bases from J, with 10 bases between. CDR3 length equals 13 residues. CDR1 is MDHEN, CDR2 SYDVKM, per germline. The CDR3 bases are TGTGCCAGCAAAAGGGGGGGCACCGGGGAGCTGTTTTTT. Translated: CASKRGGTGELFF.

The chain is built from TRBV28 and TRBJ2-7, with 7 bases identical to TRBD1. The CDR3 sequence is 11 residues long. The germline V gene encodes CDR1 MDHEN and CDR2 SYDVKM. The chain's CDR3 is CASQGEYEQYF. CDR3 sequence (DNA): TGTGCATCTCAGGGGGAGTACGAGCAGTACTTC.

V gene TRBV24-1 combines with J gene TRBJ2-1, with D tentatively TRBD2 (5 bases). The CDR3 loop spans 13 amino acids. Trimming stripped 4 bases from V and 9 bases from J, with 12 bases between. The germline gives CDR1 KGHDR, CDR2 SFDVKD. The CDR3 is CATSDRIRGEQFF. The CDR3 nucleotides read TGTGCCACCAGTGACCGGATACGGGGTGAGCAGTTCTTC.

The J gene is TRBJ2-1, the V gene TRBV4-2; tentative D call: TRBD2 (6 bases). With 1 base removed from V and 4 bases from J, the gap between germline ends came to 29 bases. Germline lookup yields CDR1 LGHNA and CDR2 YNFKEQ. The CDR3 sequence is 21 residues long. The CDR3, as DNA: TGTGCCAGCAGCCAAGGGGGTCCACCTAATATAGCGGCTAGAGGATACAATGAGCAGTTCTTC. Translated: CASSQGGPPNIAARGYNEQFF.

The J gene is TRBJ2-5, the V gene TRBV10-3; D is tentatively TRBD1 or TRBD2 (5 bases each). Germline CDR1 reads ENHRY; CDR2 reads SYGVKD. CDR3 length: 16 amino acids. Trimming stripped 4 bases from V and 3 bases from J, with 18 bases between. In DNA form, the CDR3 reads TGTGCCATCAGTGTCGGGGCCACGAGCGCAAAAGAGACCCAGTACTTC. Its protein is CAISVGATSAKETQYF.

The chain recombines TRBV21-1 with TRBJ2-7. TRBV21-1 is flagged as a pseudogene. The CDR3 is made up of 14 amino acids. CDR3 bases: TGTGCCAGCAGATGGACCGATCTAAGCTACGAGCAGTACTTC. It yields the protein CASRWTDLSYEQYF.

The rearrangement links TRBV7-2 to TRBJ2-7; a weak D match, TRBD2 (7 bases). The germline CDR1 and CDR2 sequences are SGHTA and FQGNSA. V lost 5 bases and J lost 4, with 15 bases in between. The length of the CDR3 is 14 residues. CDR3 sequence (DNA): TGTGCCAGCAGCCCCGTGGGGGGGCGTTACGAGCAGTACTTC. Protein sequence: CASSPVGGRYEQYF.

The CDR3 spells CASRTTGSYEQYF. CDR3 DNA sequence: TGTGCCAGCAGGACGACAGGCTCCTACGAGCAGTACTTC. The chain couples TRBV5-6 to TRBJ2-7; a possible D gene is TRBD1 (6 bases). Germline CDR1 SGHDT, CDR2 YYEEEE. The V end lost 5 bases, the J end lost 0 bases, and 9 bases lay between the germline ends. This CDR3 is 13 amino acids long.

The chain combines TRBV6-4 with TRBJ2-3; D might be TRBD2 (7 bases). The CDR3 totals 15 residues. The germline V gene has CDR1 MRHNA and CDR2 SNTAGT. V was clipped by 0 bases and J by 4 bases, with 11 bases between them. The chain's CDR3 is CASSDSGGGPDTQYF. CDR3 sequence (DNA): TGTGCCAGCAGTGACTCTGGGGGGGGGCCAGATACGCAGTATTTT.

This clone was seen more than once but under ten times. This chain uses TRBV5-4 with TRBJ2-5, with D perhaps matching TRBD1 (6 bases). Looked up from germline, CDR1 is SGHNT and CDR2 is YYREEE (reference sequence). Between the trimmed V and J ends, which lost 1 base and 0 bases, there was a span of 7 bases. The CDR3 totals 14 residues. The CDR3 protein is CASSLQGNQETQYF. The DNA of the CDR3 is TGTGCCAGCAGCTTGCAGGGGAACCAAGAGACCCAGTACTTC. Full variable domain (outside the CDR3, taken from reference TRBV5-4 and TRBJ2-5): ETGVTQSPTHLIKTRGQQVTLRCSSQSGHNTVSWYQQALGQGPQFIFQYYREEENGRGNFPPRFSGLQFPNYSSELNVNALELDDSALYLCASSLQGNQETQYFGPGTRLLVL.

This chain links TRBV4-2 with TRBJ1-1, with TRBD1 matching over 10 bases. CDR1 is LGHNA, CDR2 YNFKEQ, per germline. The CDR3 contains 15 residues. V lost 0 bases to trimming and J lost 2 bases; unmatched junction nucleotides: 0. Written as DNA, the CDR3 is TGTGCCAGCAGCCAAGAGACAGGGGGCAACACTGAAGCTTTCTTT. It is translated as CASSQETGGNTEAFF.

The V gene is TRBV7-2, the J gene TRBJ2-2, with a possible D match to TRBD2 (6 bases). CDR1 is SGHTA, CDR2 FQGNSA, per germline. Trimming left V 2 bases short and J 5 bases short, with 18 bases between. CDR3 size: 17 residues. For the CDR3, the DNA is TGTGCCAGCAGCTTATTAATGGCCGGGAGTGGGACCGGGGAGCTGTTTTTT. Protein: CASSLLMAGSGTGELFF.